This TCR beta chain is from a study of HIV-infected patients and healthy controls. This clonotype was seen at least ten times. Its cognate antigen is unknown. Study-wide points: Compared with controls, mean Gini indices were significantly raised in HIV-infected repertoires, possibly indicating oligoclonality.

Reverse transcription used around 540 ng RNA and constant-region primers for alpha and beta. Using multiplexing indices, alpha and beta chain libraries were generated apart by chain-specific third strand synthesis. TCRdb passed the 5' RACE reads through MiXCR, listing each CDR3 protein once. The table lists approximately 13,000 distinct CDR3 sequences, less than 6.5% of them singletons, with about 3.5% in the top ten. The repertoire came from unfractionated whole blood and reflected all unsorted peripheral T cells. This CDR3 region has 15 residues. Germline V gene lookup returns CDR1 SQVTM and CDR2 ANQGSEA. V lost 4 bases and J 2 bases, leaving 17 bases between the germline ends.

V and J are TRBV29-1 and TRBJ1-2; maybe TRBD1 (5 bases). The sequence derives from an adult in good health. Sequenced sample: blood. CDR3 coding DNA: TGCAGCGTTGCCATTATAGGGGTTGGGAACTATGGCTACACCTTC. Its translation: CSVAIIGVGNYGYTF.